Shown below are 10 T cell receptor beta chains from a single sample sequenced in a study of T cells in Graves' hyperthyroidism and ophthalmopathy. RNA transcripts gave rise to amplified TCR beta CDR3 regions. Primed by the HTBI set, a first-round RT-PCR was run on the TCR CDR3. Using its own MiXCR run on the multiplex PCR reads, TCRdb lists one record per CDR3 protein. The table shows about 400,000 distinct CDR3 sequences, with 13% to 15% occurring only once. Sequenced: blood. These receptors came from a woman in her 30s with Graves' ophthalmopathy.

This clonotype was observed a few times. This rearrangement joins TRBV6-1 to TRBJ2-1; TRBD2 might be the D (5 bases). Trimming pared 11 bases from V and 6 bases from J, leaving 17 bases between. Germline V lookup: CDR1 MNHNS, CDR2 SASEGT. The CDR3 loop spans 13 amino acids. DNA for the CDR3: TGTGCCGGTGGCCAGCAGCGGCCCAATGAGCAGTTCTTC. Its protein product is CAGGQQRPNEQFF.

This clonotype was observed at least ten times. The V gene is TRBV20-1, the J gene TRBJ2-3, with 8 nucleotides matching TRBD2. The CDR3 runs to 10 residues. J was trimmed by 11 bases and V by 4 bases; bases with no gene match: 2. Looked up from germline, CDR1 is DFQATT and CDR2 is SNEGSKA (reference sequence). CDR3 nucleotides: TGCAGTGCTAAAGCGGGGGTGCAGTATTTT. Amino acids: CSAKAGVQYF.

This clonotype was seen at least ten times. The chain uses TRBV20-1 and TRBJ2-3, with TRBD2 identical over 7 bases. This CDR3 is built from 11 residues. CDR1 and CDR2 from the germline V gene are DFQATT and SNEGSKA (reference sequence). CDR3 sequence: CRGGDTDTQYF. CDR3 DNA: TGCAGGGGAGGGGACACAGATACGCAGTATTTT.

This chain connects TRBV7-9 to TRBJ1-1, with TRBD1 as a possible D gene (6 bases). Trimming pared 1 base from V and 0 bases from J, leaving 9 bases between. The CDR3 has 15 residues. Germline loops: CDR1 SEHNR, CDR2 FQNEAQ (reference sequence). CDR3: CASSLGQVMNTEAFF. Written as DNA, the CDR3 is TGTGCCAGCAGCTTAGGACAGGTTATGAACACTGAAGCTTTCTTT. The variable domain in full, completed from reference TRBV7-9 and TRBJ1-1, reads DTGVSQNPRHKITKRGQNVTFRCDPISEHNRLYWYRQTLGQGPEFLTYFQNEAQLEKSRLLSDRFSAERPKGSFSTLEIQRTEQGDSAMYLCASSLGQVMNTEAFFGQGTRLTVV.

This clonotype appeared many times. The chain couples TRBV6-2 or TRBV6-3 to TRBJ1-6; D remains ambiguous. Trimming removed 2 bases from V and 3 bases from J, with 8 bases in between. CDR1 and CDR2 (germline): MNHEY, SVGEGT. This CDR3 has 15 amino acids. The CDR3 DNA reads TGTGCCAGCAGTTACAATATCGACTATAATTCACCCCTCCACTTT. Protein sequence: CASSYNIDYNSPLHF.

Ten or more counts support this clonotype. V and J are TRBV3-1 and TRBJ2-1; 9 nucleotides match TRBD2. J gave up 7 bases and V 3 bases, and 7 bases lay outside the gene matches. The CDR3 consists of 15 residues. Germline V gene data show CDR1 as LGHDT and CDR2 as YNNKEL (reference sequence). The CDR3 bases are TGTGCCAGCAGCCATTTAGCTAGCGGGGATAATGAGCAGTTCTTC. Translating it yields CASSHLASGDNEQFF.

This clonotype was seen many times. The genes are TRBV30 and TRBJ1-1; D gene unclear. The CDR3 loop spans 13 amino acids. Trimming left V 0 bases short and J 5 bases short, with 10 bases between. Germline V gives CDR1 GTSNPN, CDR2 SVGIG (reference sequence). The CDR3 bases are TGTGCCTGGAGTGTACTCGGGGTTACTGAAGCTTTCTTT. It encodes CAWSVLGVTEAFF.

This clonotype was observed a single time. J is TRBJ2-7 and V is TRBV7-9; D is unresolved. The germline V gene encodes CDR1 SEHNR and CDR2 FQNEAQ (reference sequence). The V and J ends lost 5 bases and 4 bases respectively, with 12 bases between them. The CDR3 length is 13 residues. The CDR3 loop is CASSPPVGYEQYF. DNA for the CDR3: TGTGCCAGCAGCCCACCGGTTGGGTACGAGCAGTACTTC. Full variable domain (remainder filled in from reference TRBV7-9 and TRBJ2-7): DTGVSQNPRHKITKRGQNVTFRCDPISEHNRLYWYRQTLGQGPEFLTYFQNEAQLEKSRLLSDRFSAERPKGSFSTLEIQRTEQGDSAMYLCASSPPVGYEQYFGPGTRLTVT.

This clonotype was picked up many times. V is TRBV7-3 and J is TRBJ2-7; D is ambiguous. Trimming took 0 bases from V and 2 from J, leaving 8 bases between them. CDR3 length equals 14 residues. Germline loops: CDR1 SGHTA, CDR2 FQGTGA. CDR3 coding DNA: TGTGCCAGCAGCTTAACAGCAAGAACCTACGAGCAGTACTTC. It specifies CASSLTARTYEQYF. The full variable domain, with the rest looked up from reference TRBV7-3 and TRBJ2-7, is GAGVSQTPSNKVTEKGKYVELRCDPISGHTALYWYRQSLGQGPEFLIYFQGTGAADDSGLPNDRFFAVRPEGSVSTLKIQRTERGDSAVYLCASSLTARTYEQYFGPGTRLTVT.

Many counts were recorded for this clonotype. The chain employs TRBV20-1 and TRBJ1-1; D gene uncertain. Germline V lookup: CDR1 DFQATT, CDR2 SNEGSKA (reference sequence). V lost 6 bases, J lost 5 bases, and 13 bases lay in between. The CDR3 contains 12 residues. CDR3 bases: TGCAGTGCCTCGAAGAGGTCAACTGAAGCTTTCTTT. Protein product: CSASKRSTEAFF.